The rows below give T cell receptor beta chains drawn from one sample of a study of shared clonotypes between healthy human individuals. Measured with immunoSEQ multiplex PCR; TCRdb has only the in-frame clones, and not every one. Of 1.4 million or so clones listed, around 98.5% are singletons. Sequenced: naive CD4+ T cells sorted from blood. These receptors all stem from a man aged 25 to 45 in good health. CDR3s include the opening cysteine and the closing phenylalanine or tryptophan. A D gene is named only where the DNA matches it firmly. Size tells how often a clone was seen (once, few, many) or the class of an expanded clone, and some rows leave it out.

-,TRBV6-6,TRBJ2-7,-,CASSFRIEGSYEQYF,TGTGCCAGCAGTTTTCGAATCGAGGGGTCCTACGAGCAGTACTTC
-,TRBV18,TRBJ1-5,-,CASSPGQRDQPQHF,TGTGCCAGCTCACCCGGACAGAGAGATCAGCCCCAGCATTTT
TRBD1,TRBV7-2,TRBJ1-5,-,CASSPGTGRDQPQHF,TGTGCCAGCAGCCCGGGGACAGGGAGGGATCAGCCCCAGCATTTT
-,TRBV7-9,TRBJ2-7,-,CASSLAGASSYEQYF,TGTGCCAGCAGCTTAGCGGGGGCCAGCTCCTACGAGCAGTACTTC
-,TRBV6-5,TRBJ2-6,-,CASSLGPGANVLTF,TGTGCCAGCTCTTTGGGCCCTGGGGCCAACGTCCTGACTTTC
-,TRBV4-2,TRBJ2-6,-,CASSQRQEFSGANVLTF,TGTGCCAGCAGCCAAAGACAGGAATTCTCTGGGGCCAACGTCCTGACTTTC
-,TRBV9,TRBJ2-7,-,CASSVGVRAYEQYF,TGTGCCAGCAGCGTAGGGGTTAGGGCCTACGAGCAGTACTTC
-,TRBV5-1,TRBJ1-5,-,CASSWSSSSQPQHF,TGCGCCAGCAGCTGGAGTTCAAGCAGCCAGCCCCAGCATTTT
TRBD1,TRBV28,TRBJ2-2,-,CASSRDRVPTGELFF,TGTGCCAGCAGTCGGGACAGGGTCCCCACCGGGGAGCTGTTTTTT
-,TRBV28,TRBJ1-1,-,CASSLLGGWGNTEAFF,TGTGCCAGCTCACTCCTGGGGGGGTGGGGGAACACTGAAGCTTTCTTT
-,TRBV9,TRBJ2-3,-,CASSVGADTQYF,TGTGCCAGCAGCGTTGGAGCAGATACGCAGTATTTT
TRBD2,TRBV9,TRBJ2-3,once,CASSVTLAETDTQYF,TGTGCCAGCAGCGTAACACTAGCGGAAACAGATACGCAGTATTTT
-,TRBV9,TRBJ1-3,-,CASSVGSGRDADTIYF,TGTGCCAGCAGCGTAGGATCGGGAAGGGACGCGGACACCATATATTTT
-,TRBV9,TRBJ2-5,-,CASSVDVVETQYF,TGTGCCAGCAGCGTAGATGTAGTGGAGACCCAGTACTTC
-,TRBV5-4,TRBJ2-7,-,CASSPGTTLIEQYF,TGTGCCAGCAGCCCCGGAACTACTCTAATCGAGCAGTACTTC
TRBD2,TRBV28,TRBJ2-7,-,CASSLAGGGIYEQYF,TGTGCCAGCAGCCTTGCGGGGGGCGGGATCTACGAGCAGTACTTC
-,TRBV6-6,TRBJ2-1,-,CASSYGRGQNNEQFF,TGTGCCAGCAGTTACGGTAGGGGCCAAAACAATGAGCAGTTCTTC
-,TRBV28,TRBJ2-7,once,CASSTPGGSYEQYF,TGTGCCAGCAGTACCCCAGGGGGGTCCTACGAGCAGTACTTC
TRBD1,TRBV27,TRBJ2-7,-,CASRTTGLEQYF,TGTGCCAGCAGAACGACAGGGCTCGAGCAGTACTTC
-,TRBV5-6,TRBJ1-1,-,CASSLVRGRGIDTEAFF,TGTGCCAGCAGCTTGGTACGGGGGCGAGGGATCGATACTGAAGCTTTCTTT
-,TRBV27,TRBJ1-2,-,CASSLSLGGRGYTF,TGTGCCAGCAGTTTATCGTTAGGGGGGAGAGGCTACACCTTC
-,TRBV15,TRBJ1-5,-,CATSSFIQGFEPQHF,TGTGCCACCAGCAGTTTTATCCAGGGGTTTGAGCCCCAGCATTTT
TRBD1,TRBV5-8,TRBJ2-6,-,CASSRLTGGRVPGANVLTF,TGTGCCAGCAGCCGATTGACAGGGGGCCGAGTCCCTGGGGCCAACGTCCTGACTTTC
TRBD1,TRBV28,TRBJ2-7,-,CASSQGQGAYEQYF,TGTGCCAGCAGCCAAGGACAGGGGGCCTACGAGCAGTACTTC
-,TRBV27,TRBJ1-2,-,CASTTLGGLLHGYTF,TGTGCCAGCACAACCCTTGGGGGGCTTCTACACGGCTACACCTTC
-,TRBV19,TRBJ2-3,-,CASSSRGLADTQYF,TGTGCCAGTAGTAGTCGGGGGTTAGCAGATACGCAGTATTTT
-,TRBV7-8,TRBJ2-1,-,CASSFVGQPFDEQFF,TGTGCCAGCAGCTTTGTGGGGCAACCATTCGATGAGCAGTTCTTC
TRBD2,TRBV27,TRBJ2-2,-,CASRRLARGGTGELFF,TGTGCCAGCAGACGACTAGCGAGAGGGGGGACCGGGGAGCTGTTTTTT
-,TRBV28,TRBJ1-2,-,CASTTLGGGYTF,TGTGCCAGCACCACCCTGGGGGGGGGCTACACCTTC
TRBD1,TRBV5-1,TRBJ1-1,-,CASSLYDRANTEAFF,TGCGCCAGCAGCTTGTATGACAGGGCGAACACTGAAGCTTTCTTT
TRBD1,TRBV5-6,TRBJ2-5,-,CASSKPGQGSFFHF,TGTGCCAGCAGCAAGCCGGGACAGGGGTCCTTCTTCCACTTC
TRBD1,TRBV14,TRBJ1-5,-,CASSQTGGSQPQHF,TGTGCCAGCAGCCAAACAGGGGGGAGTCAGCCCCAGCATTTT